This T cell receptor (beta chain) was identified in a study of shared T cell receptors in the human thymus. Clones were read by immunoSEQ multiplex PCR, and TCRdb kept only the in-frame ones, dropping some. The sample has roughly 410,000 clones; roughly 94% are singletons. V was shortened by 9 bases and J by 6 bases, with 21 bases between the two germline ends. The CDR3 runs to 15 residues. CDR1 LNHDA and CDR2 SQIVND come from the germline V gene (reference sequence). The V and J genes are TRBV19 and TRBJ1-5; weak D call: TRBD1 (5 bases). Input material: thymocytes. This clonotype was sampled from a human donor. The CDR3 sequence: CASNPWDLRGQPQHF. Here the CDR3 DNA reads TGTGCCAGCAACCCTTGGGATTTAAGGGGTCAGCCCCAGCATTTT.